This T cell receptor (beta chain) was profiled in a study of response to subunit inactivated influenza vaccine. TCRdb independently ran MiXCR on the RT-PCR reads; one entry per CDR3 protein. The sample lists 500,000 to 600,000 distinct CDR3 sequences; 10% to 12% were seen once. This clonotype was counted between two and nine times. This sample was shared with a second study, whose subject was T cells expressing NK-cell markers. From that report: A 5'RACE template switching approach incorporating UMIs was used to make TCR beta cDNA. Sequencing of TCR beta repertoires drew on sorted CD3+CD56+NKG2C+, CD3+CD56+NKG2C- and CD3+CD56-NKG2C+ T cells. Serological testing identified most of the eight sequenced donors as HCMV-seropositive and one as seronegative. The authors applied an anti-gamma-delta TCR antibody in several experiments, and it restricted sorting to alpha-beta TCR T cells. Where several donors were concerned, these clonotypes also led the CD3+CD56-NKG2C+ fraction.

The source material was PBMCs from blood, sampled on the day of vaccination. This TCR was recovered from a middle-aged man who received an inactivated influenza vaccine.

CDR3 sequence reads: CAIRGTDTQYF. The CDR3 nucleotides are TGTGCCATCAGAGGAACAGATACGCAGTATTTT. This chain links TRBV10-3 with TRBJ2-3; D gene ambiguous. Germline lookup yields CDR1 ENHRY and CDR2 SYGVKD. V shed 6 bases and J shed 3 bases, with 4 bases lying between them. The CDR3 spans 11 residues.